There are a few counts of the clone carrying this T cell receptor beta chain. Its specificity is not known. This sample was included in a study of early T cells in non-severe SARS-CoV-2 infection. Study in general: With bulk RNA from unsorted whole blood as input, sequencing yielded unpaired chains.

Overall study results and limits: VDJdb-based matching was biased toward anti-spike CD8 responses and missed private and CD4 specificities.

The CDR3 extends over 14 amino acids. The germline gives CDR1 SEHNR, CDR2 FQNEAQ (reference sequence). V shed 4 bases and J shed 6 bases, with 10 bases lying between them. Each cDNA molecule carried a unique molecular identifier. TCRdb passed the 5' RACE reads through MiXCR, listing each CDR3 protein once. The repertoire includes over 25,000 distinct CDR3 sequences, roughly 5% of them detected once, and approximately 5.8% sits in the top ten. This TCR was recovered from an adult who was a healthcare worker with PCR-confirmed SARS-CoV-2 infection or an uninfected control (not recorded which). The chain couples TRBV7-9 to TRBJ1-6; D uncertain. The sample comprised whole blood. In nucleotides, the CDR3 is TGTGCCAGCAGCTCCACGGGGAGTAATTCACCCCTCCACTTT. It is translated as CASSSTGSNSPLHF.